The 2 T cell receptor beta chains presented below share a single source sample, sequenced in a study of cytomegalovirus exposure and HLA in healthy donors (dated by TCRdb to about 2017). The library came from the immunoSEQ multiplex PCR assay. For the multiplex PCR, a mixture combining 60 forward primers for TCR Vbeta segments and 13 reverse primers for TCR Jbeta segments was used. The clones in this table, taken by TCRdb from immuneACCESS, are in-frame only. Not every clone is retained; where verified, under half of the shortfall comes from an unresolved V gene, and the cause of the rest is unknown. This sample lists under 250,000 clones; about 78% were detected once. 3.8% of the sample belongs to the ten largest clones. The sample was PBMCs. All receptors derive from a male donor in good health and CMV-seronegative.

This clone has a handful of counts. The chain couples TRBV4-1 to TRBJ2-7; 12 bases agree with TRBD2. CDR1 and CDR2 (germline): MGHRA, YSYEKL. V trimming: 4 bases; J trimming: 2 bases; junction bases outside the gene matches: 3. CDR3 length: 15 residues. The CDR3: CASSPRLAGAYEQYF. As DNA, the CDR3 is TGCGCCAGCAGCCCTCGACTAGCGGGAGCCTACGAGCAGTACTTC.

The gene calls are TRBV14 and TRBJ2-7; D is uncertain. Trimming left V 2 bases short and J 6 bases short, with 11 bases between. The CDR3 has 13 amino acids. CDR1 is SGHDN and CDR2 is FVKESK in the germline V gene. The CDR3 DNA is TGTGCCAGCAGCCAACGTCCTCTTCCCGAGCAGTACTTC. Its protein product is CASSQRPLPEQYF. Full variable domain (remainder filled in from reference TRBV14 and TRBJ2-7): EAGVTQFPSHSVIEKGQTVTLRCDPISGHDNLYWYRRVMGKEIKFLLHFVKESKQDESGMPNNRFLAERTGGTYSTLKVQPAELEDSGVYFCASSQRPLPEQYFGPGTRLTVT.